The 20 T cell receptor beta chains below all came from one sample that was sequenced in a study of shared clonotypes between healthy human individuals. Assay: immunoSEQ multiplex PCR; the TCRdb copy retains only in-frame clones and omits some. The data show approximately 640,000 clones, 90% seen once. Sequences were obtained from memory CD8+ T cells from PBMCs. Regarding subset: CD45RO+ cells pooled with CCR7-negative TemRA cells. The source of these receptors is a man between 18 and 35 years old in good health. Some clones in this sample may be carry-over from other donors' samples.

The chain is built from TRBV6-5 and TRBJ1-1, with D uncertain. Germline V CDR1 and CDR2: MNHEY, SVGAGI. With 6 bases removed from V and 4 bases from J, the gap between germline ends came to 15 bases. The CDR3 is made up of 14 amino acids. The CDR3 region has the DNA TGTGCCAGCAGCTTATTAGAGGGAGTCACTGAAGCTTTCTTT. Translation: CASSLLEGVTEAFF.

This clone has a single count. This chain uses TRBV28 with TRBJ1-2; D gene uncertain. V was trimmed by 2 bases and J by 0 bases, leaving 19 bases between them. Germline CDR1 MDHEN, CDR2 SYDVKM. There are 18 residues in the CDR3. The CDR3 bases are TGTGCCAGCAGTTTAGCCGGTGTCAGACTCTCTTCTAACTATGGCTACACCTTC. Protein: CASSLAGVRLSSNYGYTF.

The chain is built from TRBV27 and TRBJ1-5; D is unclear. Germline V gene sequence: CDR1 MNHEY, CDR2 SMNVEV (reference sequence). The CDR3 loop spans 16 amino acids. V dropped 5 bases and J dropped 3 bases, with 17 bases sitting between them. The CDR3 nucleotides read TGTGCCAGCAGTACCAAGGACCCCATAGCCAATCAGCCCCAGCATTTT. Translated: CASSTKDPIANQPQHF.

The table lists this clone with a count of one. This chain uses TRBV11-2 with TRBJ2-7; 8 nucleotides match TRBD1. This CDR3 contains 15 residues. CDR1 is SGHAT and CDR2 is FQNNGV in the germline V gene. V lost 5 bases, J lost 2 bases, and 8 bases stayed unmatched. This chain's CDR3 is CASSANRGAAYEQYF. The CDR3 nucleotides are TGTGCCAGCAGCGCCAACAGGGGGGCGGCCTACGAGCAGTACTTC.

The chain is built from TRBV25-1 and TRBJ2-3, with D unclear. The CDR3 runs 14 residues. Germline-derived CDR1 and CDR2 are MGHDK and SYGVNS. The germline V and J ends were trimmed by 4 bases and 0 bases, with 8 bases remaining between them. The CDR3 reads CASSASDSTDTQYF. In DNA, the CDR3 is TGTGCCAGCAGTGCATCGGACAGCACAGATACGCAGTATTTT.

V and J are TRBV4-3 and TRBJ2-1, with D possibly TRBD2 on 5 matching bases. Per germline, CDR1 LGHNA and CDR2 YSLEER. The CDR3 sequence is 18 residues long. The ends were cut back, 3 bases at V and 1 base at J, with 19 bases in the middle. This CDR3 is CASSQKPPSSRSYNEQFF. The CDR3 nucleotides are TGCGCCAGCAGCCAGAAACCTCCTAGCTCCCGGTCCTACAATGAGCAGTTCTTC.

V gene TRBV4-2 combines with J gene TRBJ2-7; weak D call: TRBD2 (6 bases). The CDR3 extends over 16 amino acids. The V and J ends lost 3 bases and 2 bases respectively, with 17 bases between them. Germline V gives CDR1 LGHNA, CDR2 YNFKEQ. CDR3 amino acids: CASSHKTGLRPYEQYF. Written as DNA, the CDR3 is TGTGCCAGCAGCCATAAAACGGGACTCCGCCCCTACGAGCAGTACTTC.

The chain recombines TRBV28 with TRBJ2-3; D unclear. Germline lookup yields CDR1 MDHEN and CDR2 SYDVKM. Trimming shortened V by 5 bases and J by 2 bases, and 11 bases separated the two germline ends. This CDR3 contains 14 residues. CDR3 coding DNA: TGTGCCAGCAGTCCCTCACCCCTCACAGATACGCAGTATTTT. It yields the protein CASSPSPLTDTQYF. Based on the CDR3 plus reference TRBV28 and TRBJ2-3, the full variable domain is DVKVTQSSRYLVKRTGEKVFLECVQDMDHENMFWYRQDPGLGLRLIYFSYDVKMKEKGDIPEGYSVSREKKERFSLILESASTNQTSMYLCASSPSPLTDTQYFGPGTRLTVL.

The J gene is TRBJ2-6, the V gene TRBV25-1; tentatively, D is TRBD1 (7 bases). The ends were cut back, 6 bases at V and 0 bases at J, with 15 bases in the middle. Germline V CDR1 and CDR2: MGHDK, SYGVNS. The CDR3 length is 17 residues. The CDR3 region has the DNA TGTGCCAGCAGCGGAGGGAGACAGGGCTCTGGGGCCAACGTCCTGACTTTC. Amino acid sequence: CASSGGRQGSGANVLTF.

This chain connects TRBV30 to TRBJ2-7, with 7 nucleotides matching TRBD2. The V segment lost 4 bases and the J segment 6 bases; nucleotides outside the gene matches: 9. The CDR3 has 13 amino acids. The germline gives CDR1 GTSNPN, CDR2 SVGIG (reference sequence). The CDR3 sequence: CAWNLAGEAEQYF. The CDR3 DNA follows: TGTGCCTGGAATCTTGCGGGAGAAGCCGAGCAGTACTTC. The variable domain in full, completed from reference TRBV30 and TRBJ2-7, reads SQTIHQWPATLVQPVGSPLSLECTVEGTSNPNLYWYRQAAGRGLQLLFYSVGIGQISSEVPQNLSASRPQDRQFILSSKKLLLSDSGFYLCAWNLAGEAEQYFGPGTRLTVT.

The chain has TRBV5-8 and TRBJ2-7, with 7 bases fitting TRBD1. Germline CDR1 and CDR2: SGHTS and YDEGEE. The CDR3 is 14 amino acids. J lost 5 bases, V lost 4 bases, and 9 bases had no gene match. CDR3 sequence: CASSLWGQFNEQYF. DNA of the CDR3: TGTGCCAGCAGCCTCTGGGGACAGTTCAACGAGCAGTACTTC. Complete variable domain (other parts from reference TRBV5-8 and TRBJ2-7): EAGVTQSPTHLIKTRGQQATLRCSPISGHTSVYWYQQALGLGLQFLLWYDEGEERNRGNFPPRFSGRQFPNYSSELNVNALELEDSALYLCASSLWGQFNEQYFGPGTRLTVT.

The CDR3 bases are TGTGCCACCAGCAGGGGGACAGAGGGCACAGATACGCAGTATTTT. Translating it yields CATSRGTEGTDTQYF. This sequence joins TRBV15 and TRBJ2-3, with 7 bases that match TRBD1. With V trimmed by 3 bases and J by 1 base, 4 bases remained unmatched. The CDR3 is 15 amino acids. Germline V CDR1 and CDR2: LNHNV, YYDKDF (reference sequence).

This chain links TRBV5-8 with TRBJ2-7; no firm D call. V shed 4 bases and J shed 2 bases, with 10 bases lying between them. The CDR3 sequence is 13 residues long. Germline CDR1 and CDR2: SGHTS and YDEGEE. CDR3: CASSIRKPYEQYF. Written as DNA, the CDR3 is TGTGCCAGCAGCATCCGGAAGCCCTACGAGCAGTACTTC.

This clone has only a few counts. The chain uses TRBV11-2 and TRBJ1-1; D is possibly TRBD1 (6 bases). Germline V gene data show CDR1 as SGHAT and CDR2 as FQNNGV. V was cut by 5 bases and J by 4 bases, with 14 bases left in between. This CDR3 is 14 amino acids long. Here the CDR3 DNA reads TGTGCCAGCAGCCGCTCCAGGGGTACCACTGAAGCTTTCTTT. This sequence encodes CASSRSRGTTEAFF.

V gene TRBV27 combines with J gene TRBJ2-7; a weak D match, TRBD1 (5 bases). This CDR3 is built from 14 residues. Trimming left V 4 bases short and J 2 bases short, with 12 bases between. Germline loops: CDR1 MNHEY, CDR2 SMNVEV (reference sequence). The CDR3 loop reads CASSSDSDPYEQYF. The CDR3 DNA sequence: TGTGCCAGCAGTTCCGACAGTGACCCCTACGAGCAGTACTTC.

CDR3: CASSSTASSYNEQFF. The DNA of the CDR3 is TGTGCCAGCAGCTCGACCGCTAGCTCCTACAATGAGCAGTTCTTC. The chain combines TRBV7-8 with TRBJ2-1, with unresolved D. CDR1 and CDR2 (germline): SGHVS, FQNEAQ. The CDR3 is 15 residues long. With 4 bases removed from V and 0 bases from J, the gap between germline ends came to 10 bases. Variable domain in full (rest from reference TRBV7-8 and TRBJ2-1): GAGVSQSPRYKVAKRGQDVALRCDPISGHVSLFWYQQALGQGPEFLTYFQNEAQLDKSGLPSDRFFAERPEGSVSTLKIQRTQQEDSAVYLCASSSTASSYNEQFFGPGTRLTVL.

The chain has TRBV4-1 and TRBJ1-1; D is undetermined. Per germline, CDR1 MGHRA and CDR2 YSYEKL. With 5 bases removed from V and 0 bases from J, the gap between germline ends came to 10 bases. The CDR3 runs to 14 residues. This CDR3 reads CASSFTDLNTEAFF. The CDR3 region has the DNA TGCGCCAGCAGCTTCACAGACTTGAACACTGAAGCTTTCTTT.

This chain uses TRBV6-1 with TRBJ2-7, with D hard to call. From germline, CDR1 is MNHNS and CDR2 SASEGT. The CDR3 is 10 amino acids. Trimming cost V 4 bases and J 4 bases, with 2 bases left between them. The CDR3 nucleotides read TGTGCCAGCAGTGGGTACGAGCAGTACTTC. Its translation is CASSGYEQYF.

The rearrangement joins TRBV7-6 to TRBJ1-5; D is perhaps TRBD1 (6 bases). Germline V CDR1 and CDR2: SGHVS, FNYEAQ. The CDR3 loop spans 17 amino acids. V was cut by 1 base and J by 0 bases, with 13 bases left in between. CDR3 residues: CASSLVQGSYSNQPQHF. CDR3 sequence (DNA): TGTGCCAGCAGCTTAGTGCAGGGGTCGTATAGCAATCAGCCCCAGCATTTT. Complete variable domain (other parts from reference TRBV7-6 and TRBJ1-5): GAGVSQSPRYKVTKRGQDVALRCDPISGHVSLYWYRQALGQGPEFLTYFNYEAQQDKSGLPNDRFSAERPEGSISTLTIQRTEQRDSAMYRCASSLVQGSYSNQPQHFGDGTRLSIL.

The J gene is TRBJ2-2, the V gene TRBV7-9; 7 bases map to TRBD1. This CDR3 has 15 residues. The V and J ends lost 4 bases and 4 bases, in that order; junction bases with no gene match: 6. Germline loops: CDR1 SEHNR, CDR2 FQNEAQ (reference sequence). The CDR3 loop is CASSWPTGPTGELFF. CDR3 nucleotides: TGTGCCAGCAGCTGGCCGACAGGGCCCACCGGGGAGCTGTTTTTT. The variable domain in full, with the rest retrieved from reference TRBV7-9 and TRBJ2-2, is DTGVSQNPRHKITKRGQNVTFRCDPISEHNRLYWYRQTLGQGPEFLTYFQNEAQLEKSRLLSDRFSAERPKGSFSTLEIQRTEQGDSAMYLCASSWPTGPTGELFFGEGSRLTVL.